This passage covers 26 T cell receptor beta chains from one sample sequenced in a study of T cells in Graves' hyperthyroidism and ophthalmopathy. Using RNA transcripts as the source, TCR beta CDR3 regions were amplified. Carried out on the TCR CDR3, a first-round RT-PCR used the HTBI primer set. TCRdb redid the calling of the multiplex PCR reads with MiXCR, one entry per CDR3 protein. The sample holds 300,000 to 500,000 distinct CDR3 sequences; over 11% are singletons and the top ten take 25% to 30%. What was sequenced was blood. The receptors stem from a man in his forties or fifties with Graves' ophthalmopathy.

The rearrangement joins TRBV2 to TRBJ2-2; D tentatively fits TRBD1 or TRBD2 (5 bases each). Looked up from germline, CDR1 is SNHLY and CDR2 is FYNNEI. This CDR3 comprises 15 residues. Trimming shortened V by 6 bases and J by 1 base, and 12 bases separated the two germline ends. CDR3 sequence reads: CASRNPGRNTGELFF. In DNA form, the CDR3 reads TGTGCCAGCAGGAACCCGGGACGGAACACCGGGGAGCTGTTTTTT.

This clonotype was detected many times. The chain couples TRBV20-1 to TRBJ2-1; TRBD1 or TRBD2 may be the D gene (5 bases each). This CDR3 has 15 amino acids. The V gene lost 6 bases and the J gene lost 0 bases, with 15 bases spanning the gap. Germline CDR1 reads DFQATT; CDR2 reads SNEGSKA (reference sequence). The CDR3 loop is CSAARGTVSYNEQFF. The DNA of the CDR3 is TGCAGTGCAGCTAGAGGGACCGTCTCCTACAATGAGCAGTTCTTC.

This clonotype turned up a few times. This may arise from a read error, as a much more abundant clone is one base away. The V call is TRBV2, the J call TRBJ1-1; TRBD1 agrees at 9 bases. Germline CDR1 reads SNHLY; CDR2 reads FYNNEI. This CDR3 is 15 amino acids long. CDR3 sequence: CASTRTGARGTEASF. The CDR3 nucleotides are TGTGCCAGCACTAGGACAGGGGCGAGGGGTACTGAAGCTTCCTTT.

This clonotype occurred many times. The rearrangement uses TRBV24-1 and TRBJ2-1; 7 bases are a match to TRBD2. Germline CDR1 and CDR2: KGHDR and SFDVKD. V gave up 4 bases and J gave up 2 bases; unmatched junction bases: 4. The CDR3 has 15 residues. In nucleotides, the CDR3 is TGTGCCACCAGTGACAACGGGAGGACCTACAATGAGCAGTTCTTC. Protein sequence: CATSDNGRTYNEQFF.

This clonotype was detected many times. The V call is TRBV11-3, the J call TRBJ1-5, with 9 bases fitting TRBD1. The trim removed 4 bases at V and 5 bases at J, leaving 18 bases unmatched. This CDR3 has 19 residues. CDR1 and CDR2 from the germline V gene are SGHNT and YENEEA. For the CDR3, the DNA is TGTGCCAGCAGCTCACCAACTCGGGGACAGGGCGGGGGCCATCAGCCCCAGCATTTT. This translates into CASSSPTRGQGGGHQPQHF.

In this sample, this clonotype turned up a few times. This chain joins TRBV14 and TRBJ2-2; D not resolved. The CDR3 is 12 amino acids. The germline V gene encodes CDR1 SGHDN and CDR2 FVKESK. Between the trimmed V and J ends, which lost 5 bases and 5 bases, there was a span of 6 bases. DNA for the CDR3: TGTGCCAGCAGCATTAAGACCGGGGAGCTGTTTTTT. It encodes CASSIKTGELFF.

This clonotype appeared many times. The chain is built from TRBV18 and TRBJ1-2, with 9 bases fitting TRBD1. V trimming: 5 bases; J trimming: 8 bases; junction bases outside the gene matches: 9. CDR3 length: 14 amino acids. Per germline, CDR1 KGHSH and CDR2 LQKENI. The chain's CDR3 is CASSTGQGSRGYTF. The CDR3 nucleotides read TGTGCCAGCTCAACAGGACAGGGGAGTCGGGGCTACACCTTC.

This rearrangement joins TRBV4-1 to TRBJ1-1, with unresolved D. V was shortened by 1 base and J by 3 bases, with 6 bases between the two germline ends. This CDR3 comprises 13 residues. Germline loops: CDR1 MGHRA, CDR2 YSYEKL. The CDR3 DNA sequence: TGCGCCAGCAGCCAAGTCTTGGACACTGAAGCTTTCTTT. This encodes CASSQVLDTEAFF.

Comments on this clonotype: A read error may produce the germline difference seen at one junction end. The chain combines TRBV28 with TRBJ2-1; 7 nucleotides line up with TRBD2. Germline lookup yields CDR1 MDHEN and CDR2 SYDVKM. The CDR3 is made up of 13 amino acids. The chain's CDR3 is CASTGLGYSEQFF. CDR3 DNA: TGTGCCAGCACCGGACTAGGTTACAGTGAGCAGTTCTTC.

The chain carries TRBV20-1 and TRBJ1-5, with D maybe TRBD1 (5 bases). Between the trimmed V and J ends, which lost 4 bases and 7 bases, there was a span of 14 bases. This CDR3 comprises 13 residues. Germline CDR1 reads DFQATT; CDR2 reads SNEGSKA (reference sequence). The CDR3 DNA follows: TGCAGTGCTATGTTTGGGGCCCAACAGCCCCAGCATTTT. It translates to CSAMFGAQQPQHF.

In this sample, this clonotype turned up many times. The rearrangement joins TRBV3-1 to TRBJ2-7; TRBD1 is a possible D gene (7 bases). This CDR3 is built from 15 residues. Trimming pared 1 base from V and 4 bases from J, leaving 14 bases between. In germline, CDR1 is LGHDT, CDR2 YNNKEL (reference sequence). DNA of the CDR3: TGTGCCAGCAGCCAAGGTACGACAGGGAGGTACGAGCAGTACTTC. Residues: CASSQGTTGRYEQYF.

The V and J genes are TRBV27 and TRBJ1-6; TRBD1 is a possible D gene (6 bases). This CDR3 comprises 16 residues. The germline gives CDR1 MNHEY, CDR2 SMNVEV (reference sequence). V was trimmed by 4 bases and J by 9 bases, leaving 19 bases between them. CDR3 DNA: TGTGCCAGCAGTTCCTTAGGGCGAGGGGGGGGTTCACCCCTCCACTTT. Amino acid sequence: CASSSLGRGGGSPLHF.

This clonotype has at least ten counts. The genes are TRBV12-3 or TRBV12-4 and TRBJ1-2, with 8 bases matching TRBD1. This CDR3 comprises 16 residues. The V segment lost 3 bases and the J segment 4 bases; nucleotides outside the gene matches: 10. CDR3 residues: CASSFWGGTGIYGYTF. The CDR3 region has the DNA TGTGCCAGCAGTTTTTGGGGGGGGACAGGAATCTATGGCTACACCTTC.

This clonotype was seen at least ten times. This chain joins TRBV14 and TRBJ2-1, with a tentative D call TRBD1 (5 bases). The V end was cut by 4 bases, the J end by 2 bases, with 15 bases between. Germline-derived CDR1 and CDR2 are SGHDN and FVKESK. The length of the CDR3 is 16 residues. CDR3 sequence: CASSPARARTYNEQFF. The CDR3 bases are TGTGCCAGCAGCCCTGCCAGGGCCAGGACCTACAATGAGCAGTTCTTC.

The V and J genes are TRBV27 and TRBJ1-5; 9 bases agree with TRBD1. Losses at the gene ends were 6 bases for V and 7 bases for J; bases not matched to a gene: 7. The CDR3 is made up of 14 amino acids. Germline lookup yields CDR1 MNHEY and CDR2 SMNVEV (reference sequence). In DNA form, the CDR3 reads TGTGCCAGCAGACAGGGGACAGGGAACCAGCCCCAGCATTTT. Protein product: CASRQGTGNQPQHF.

The table lists this clonotype with many counts. The V call is TRBV2, the J call TRBJ1-5; D not certain. Trimming took off 4 bases at V and 4 bases at J, with 11 bases between the two ends. Germline V gene data show CDR1 as SNHLY and CDR2 as FYNNEI. The CDR3 is 14 amino acids. CDR3 sequence reads: CASSVQQINQPQHF. In DNA, the CDR3 is TGTGCCAGCAGTGTACAGCAGATAAATCAGCCCCAGCATTTT.

This clonotype appeared many times. The chain uses TRBV12-5 and TRBJ1-4; D gene ambiguous. Trimming removed 2 bases at V and 0 bases at J, with 10 bases between. Germline CDR1 is LGHNT and CDR2 is FRNRAP. There are 16 residues in the CDR3. CDR3 DNA sequence: TGTGCTAGTGGTTTGCCCCGGACGGCAACTAATGAAAAACTGTTTTTT. Protein product: CASGLPRTATNEKLFF.

This clonotype was seen ten or more times. The gene calls are TRBV29-1 and TRBJ2-1, with 7 nucleotides matching TRBD2. Germline CDR1 SQVTM, CDR2 ANQGSEA. V lost 7 bases to trimming and J lost 0 bases; unmatched junction nucleotides: 6. The length of the CDR3 is 14 residues. CDR3 nucleotides: TGCAGCGCCGCCGGGACTATCTCCTACAATGAGCAGTTCTTC. It yields the protein CSAAGTISYNEQFF.

The genes are TRBV19 and TRBJ2-5; the match to TRBD1 covers 9 bases. Unmatched junction bases numbered 8, after V lost 1 base and J lost 5 bases. Germline CDR1 is LNHDA and CDR2 is SQIVND (reference sequence). The CDR3 consists of 16 residues. The CDR3 region has the DNA TGTGCCAGTAGTATAGTCCCGGGACAGGGTCAGGAGACCCAGTACTTC. This translates into CASSIVPGQGQETQYF.

This clonotype appeared many times. The chain employs TRBV11-2 and TRBJ2-7; TRBD2 agrees at 9 bases. J gave up 2 bases and V 5 bases, and 10 bases lay outside the gene matches. CDR1 is SGHAT and CDR2 is FQNNGV in the germline V gene. This CDR3 spans 16 amino acids. CDR3 region: CASSPYLAGQTYEQYF. The CDR3 DNA reads TGTGCCAGCAGCCCCTACCTAGCGGGGCAAACCTACGAGCAGTACTTC.

The table lists this clonotype with a few counts. CDR3 DNA: TGCGCCAGCAGGACCGGGGGTTTGGACTATGGCTACACCTTC. It encodes CASRTGGLDYGYTF. The chain joins TRBV5-1 to TRBJ1-2; tentative D call: TRBD1 (5 bases). Germline V gene sequence: CDR1 SGHRS, CDR2 YFSETQ. This CDR3 has 14 amino acids. The V gene lost 5 bases and the J gene lost 3 bases, with 14 bases spanning the gap.

In this sample, this clonotype turned up many times. The V gene is TRBV5-1, the J gene TRBJ1-2; tentatively, D is TRBD1 (6 bases). V was shortened by 0 bases and J by 8 bases, with 20 bases between the two germline ends. The CDR3 length is 16 residues. Germline-derived CDR1 and CDR2 are SGHRS and YFSETQ. The CDR3 nucleotides are TGCGCCAGCAGCTTGGGCGAAACAAACTCAGGGGTCGGCTACACCTTC. Protein product: CASSLGETNSGVGYTF.

Many counts were recorded for this clonotype. The gene calls are TRBV4-1 and TRBJ2-1; 9 bases are a match to TRBD2. CDR1 is MGHRA, CDR2 YSYEKL, per germline. With V trimmed by 4 bases and J by 6 bases, 10 bases remained unmatched. CDR3 length: 16 residues. The CDR3 DNA sequence: TGCGCCAGCAGCCGAGTTAGCGGGAGTGCTCGCAATGAGCAGTTCTTC. Its protein product is CASSRVSGSARNEQFF.

This clonotype was found many times. The junction differs from germline at one of its ends, possibly a read error. This sequence joins TRBV20-1 and TRBJ1-5; no firm D call. CDR3 size: 14 residues. Germline V gives CDR1 DFQATT, CDR2 SNEGSKA (reference sequence). The CDR3 sequence is CSAREVAFNQPQHF. CDR3 coding DNA: TGCAGTGCAAGAGAGGTTGCCTTCAATCAGCCCCAGCATTTT.

This clonotype has ten or more counts. The V and J genes are TRBV11-2 and TRBJ2-7; tentative D call: TRBD2 (6 bases). CDR1 SGHAT and CDR2 FQNNGV come from the germline V gene. CDR3 length: 15 amino acids. Trimming cost V 3 bases and J 6 bases, with 18 bases left between them. The CDR3 DNA sequence: TGTGCCAGCAGCTTCAACGGGGGATCTTCGCTCGAGCAGTACTTC. Amino acids: CASSFNGGSSLEQYF.

The rearrangement links TRBV20-1 to TRBJ1-1; TRBD1 aligns across 7 bases. Trimming took 3 bases from V and 13 from J; bases not matched to a gene: 2. CDR3 size: 9 residues. Germline CDR1 and CDR2: DFQATT and SNEGSKA (reference sequence). The CDR3 reads CSARAGGFF. The CDR3 DNA is TGCAGTGCTAGGGCAGGGGGTTTCTTT.